This T cell receptor (beta chain) was sequenced in a study of blood T cell repertoires in COVID-19. Profiled with immunoSEQ multiplex PCR; TCRdb holds only in-frame clones, not every one. This table holds approximately 220,000 clones, 83% found once. The germline V gene encodes CDR1 LNHNV and CDR2 YYDKDF (reference sequence). V was clipped by 6 bases and J by 4 bases; unmatched bases: 9. The length of the CDR3 is 16 residues. The J gene is TRBJ2-5, the V gene TRBV15; TRBD1 matches 12 bases. This TCR came from a woman aged 50 to 60 who had been exposed to COVID-19. The sequenced sample consisted of PBMCs or T cells enriched from blood (not recorded which). The CDR3 reads CATRMPGQGARETQYF. The CDR3 DNA is TGTGCCACCAGGATGCCGGGACAGGGGGCTAGAGAGACCCAGTACTTC.